Shown below are 31 T cell receptor beta chains from a single sample sequenced in a study of TIL therapy for anti-PD-1-resistant metastatic lung cancer. Time point indicated: pre-treatment sample, taken before nivolumab and TIL therapy. This was the immunoSEQ v3 assay. Using immunoSEQ multiplex PCR, the repertoire was profiled, and TCRdb retains in-frame clones only, with some absent. There are 16,000 or so clones in the sample; roughly 70% occur only once, and around 39% lies in the top ten. This material consisted of blood, taken at baseline. The source of these receptors is a person aged 25-85 years with non-small cell lung cancer.

This clone was recorded a few times. The V gene is TRBV20-1, the J gene TRBJ1-2, with no clear D. V gave up 7 bases and J gave up 6 bases, with 12 bases separating them. The CDR3 has 11 amino acids. Germline V gene data show CDR1 as DFQATT and CDR2 as SNEGSKA (reference sequence). The DNA of the CDR3 is TGCAGTGTTGGAGGGCAGGATGGCTACACCTTC. Translation gives CSVGGQDGYTF.

This clone has a single count. The genes are TRBV2 and TRBJ2-2; D is unclear. The V end was cut by 4 bases, the J end by 2 bases, with 8 bases between. The CDR3 sequence is 14 residues long. Germline V gives CDR1 SNHLY, CDR2 FYNNEI. The CDR3 DNA follows: TGTGCCAGCAGTGCTACCATTAACACCGGGGAGCTGTTTTTT. It codes for CASSATINTGELFF.

This chain connects TRBV5-1 to TRBJ2-7, with a tentative D call TRBD1 (7 bases). The germline V gene has CDR1 SGHRS and CDR2 YFSETQ. CDR3 length: 14 residues. Trimming pared 4 bases from V and 1 base from J, leaving 12 bases between. The CDR3 DNA sequence: TGCGCCAGCAGCGGCGGGGACAGATCCTACGAGCAGTACTTC. Its protein is CASSGGDRSYEQYF.

V and J are TRBV19 and TRBJ2-1; either TRBD1 or TRBD2 may fit D (6 bases each). CDR1 is LNHDA and CDR2 is SQIVND in the germline V gene (reference sequence). The V and J ends lost 4 bases and 3 bases respectively, with 13 bases between them. CDR3 length: 15 amino acids. CDR3 in amino acids: CASSSSGAGYNEQFF. The CDR3 DNA follows: TGTGCCAGTAGTAGTTCGGGGGCGGGCTACAATGAGCAGTTCTTC.

The chain carries TRBV21-1 and TRBJ2-3; TRBD2 was called by the table and not checked on the DNA. TRBV21-1 constitutes a pseudogene. This CDR3 contains 18 residues. CDR3 nucleotide sequence: TGTGCCAGCATACAAAGACCCGAAAGACGGGGGGACACAGATACGCAGTATTTT. It encodes CASIQRPERRGDTDTQYF.

The CDR3 loop is CATQLQVGTGELFF. CDR3 coding DNA: TGTGCCACTCAGTTACAGGTGGGCACCGGGGAGCTGTTTTTT. The V and J genes are TRBV19 and TRBJ2-2, with a tentative D call TRBD1 (5 bases). Germline V gene lookup returns CDR1 LNHDA and CDR2 SQIVND (reference sequence). The length of the CDR3 is 14 residues. With 10 bases removed from V and 4 bases from J, the gap between germline ends came to 16 bases.

The rearrangement joins TRBV11-3 to TRBJ2-1, with 7 bases matching TRBD2. In germline, CDR1 is SGHNT, CDR2 YENEEA. The CDR3 has 14 amino acids. J was trimmed by 0 bases and V by 7 bases; bases with no gene match: 3. This CDR3 reads CASMSGVSYNEQFF. The CDR3 region has the DNA TGTGCCAGCATGAGCGGGGTCTCCTACAATGAGCAGTTCTTC. Full variable domain (rest looked up from reference TRBV11-3 and TRBJ2-1): EAGVVQSPRYKIIEKKQPVAFWCNPISGHNTLYWYLQNLGQGPELLIRYENEEAVDDSQLPKDRFSAERLKGVDSTLKIQPAELGDSAVYLCASMSGVSYNEQFFGPGTRLTVL.

The V and J genes are TRBV5-4 and TRBJ2-5; 9 bases line up with TRBD2. CDR1 and CDR2 (germline): SGHNT, YYREEE (reference sequence). V was pared by 4 bases and J by 1 base, with 2 bases of the junction left unmatched. This CDR3 comprises 14 residues. The chain's CDR3 is CASSAGLAQETQYF. CDR3 nucleotides: TGTGCCAGCAGCGCGGGACTAGCCCAAGAGACCCAGTACTTC. Full variable domain (remainder filled in from reference TRBV5-4 and TRBJ2-5): ETGVTQSPTHLIKTRGQQVTLRCSSQSGHNTVSWYQQALGQGPQFIFQYYREEENGRGNFPPRFSGLQFPNYSSELNVNALELDDSALYLCASSAGLAQETQYFGPGTRLLVL.

V and J are TRBV7-9 and TRBJ1-6; TRBD1 aligns across 9 bases. The V segment lost 5 bases and the J segment 10 bases; nucleotides outside the gene matches: 6. Germline values: CDR1 SEHNR, CDR2 FQNEAQ (reference sequence). This CDR3 is built from 14 residues. The CDR3 DNA is TGTGCCAGCAGCAGGGACAGGGATGGATCACCCCTCCACTTT. This translates into CASSRDRDGSPLHF.

The V gene is TRBV18, the J gene TRBJ1-6, with D tentatively TRBD1 (6 bases). The CDR3 loop spans 16 amino acids. Looked up from germline, CDR1 is KGHSH and CDR2 is LQKENI. V shed 3 bases and J shed 10 bases, with 19 bases lying between them. For the CDR3, the DNA is TGTGCCAGCTCACCGCTACACCATTTACAGGGCTCACCCCTCCACTTT. It specifies CASSPLHHLQGSPLHF.

CDR3 bases: TGTGCCAGCAGTTCTAGCGGGGAGAACACCGGGGAGCTGTTTTTT. It is translated as CASSSSGENTGELFF. This sequence joins TRBV6-5 and TRBJ2-2; TRBD2 matches at 9 bases. Germline CDR1 is MNHEY and CDR2 is SVGAGI. After removal of 4 bases from V and 1 base from J, the junction contained 1 base not matched to a gene. The CDR3 loop spans 15 amino acids.

The V and J genes are TRBV7-9 and TRBJ1-1; D not certain. Germline V gene lookup returns CDR1 SEHNR and CDR2 FQNEAQ (reference sequence). Trimming took 6 bases from V and 5 from J, leaving 13 bases between them. The CDR3 contains 13 residues. The CDR3 loop reads CASSSRGGTEAFF. CDR3 in DNA: TGTGCCAGCAGTTCCCGGGGTGGGACTGAAGCTTTCTTT.

The chain couples TRBV29-1 to TRBJ1-5; D is unclear. Germline assignment: CDR1 SQVTM and CDR2 ANQGSEA. This CDR3 has 13 amino acids. Trimming removed 6 bases at V and 4 bases at J, with 13 bases between. DNA of the CDR3: TGCAGCGTGGCTCCGGGTCCTAATCAGCCCCAGCATTTT. This gives the protein CSVAPGPNQPQHF.

V is TRBV19 and J is TRBJ2-4; possibly TRBD1 for D (6 bases). There are 17 residues in the CDR3. V gave up 5 bases and J gave up 8 bases, with 25 bases separating them. The germline V gene has CDR1 LNHDA and CDR2 SQIVND (reference sequence). CDR3 coding DNA: TGTGCCAGTAGTCCCCAAGCTAGGGCCAGGGGTTGGGACATTCAGTACTTC. Amino acids: CASSPQARARGWDIQYF. The full variable domain, with the rest looked up from reference TRBV19 and TRBJ2-4, is DGGITQSPKYLFRKEGQNVTLSCEQNLNHDAMYWYRQDPGQGLRLIYYSQIVNDFQKGDIAEGYSVSREKKESFPLTVTSAQKNPTAFYLCASSPQARARGWDIQYFGAGTRLSVL.

The rearrangement uses TRBV10-3 and TRBJ2-3; 8 nucleotides line up with TRBD2. The CDR3 has 15 residues. Germline CDR1 is ENHRY and CDR2 is SYGVKD. J gave up 6 bases and V 2 bases, and 7 bases lay outside the gene matches. The CDR3 here is CAISEDGGDTDTQYF. CDR3 sequence (DNA): TGTGCCATCAGTGAGGACGGGGGGGACACTGATACGCAGTATTTT.

The V call is TRBV10-3, the J call TRBJ2-5, with D unresolved. The germline CDR1 and CDR2 sequences are ENHRY and SYGVKD. V lost 4 bases and J 0 bases, leaving 9 bases between the germline ends. CDR3 length: 14 amino acids. CDR3 DNA sequence: TGTGCCATCAGTGGGATAGGGAACCAAGAGACCCAGTACTTC. This codes for CAISGIGNQETQYF.

The CDR3 DNA sequence: TGTGCCAGCAGTTCTCCCATCGACTCTGGAAACACCATATATTTT. It codes for CASSSPIDSGNTIYF. The chain combines TRBV2 with TRBJ1-3; no clear D gene. The germline gives CDR1 SNHLY, CDR2 FYNNEI. The V gene lost 5 bases and the J gene lost 0 bases, with 11 bases spanning the gap. This CDR3 is built from 15 residues.

This clone was counted a few times. This sequence joins TRBV7-7 and TRBJ2-5; no clear D. CDR3 size: 13 residues. Trimming pared 2 bases from V and 2 bases from J, leaving 6 bases between. The V gene's germline CDR1 is SSHAT and CDR2 FNYEAQ (reference sequence). CDR3 sequence reads: CASSLTLQETQYF. The CDR3 DNA reads as TGTGCCAGCAGCTTAACACTACAAGAGACCCAGTACTTC.

V gene TRBV2 combines with J gene TRBJ1-2; a possible D gene is TRBD1 (5 bases). The CDR3 spans 13 residues. V lost 7 bases to trimming and J lost 3 bases, with 12 bases between them. Germline-derived CDR1 and CDR2 are SNHLY and FYNNEI. The CDR3 DNA is TGTGCCAGCACCGAAAGGGGTGACTATGGCTACACCTTC. Residues: CASTERGDYGYTF.

The chain links TRBV13 to TRBJ2-1; 12 bases line up with TRBD2. Germline CDR1 reads PRHDT; CDR2 reads FYEKMQ (reference sequence). The CDR3 contains 14 residues. Trimming removed 2 bases from V and 8 bases from J; junction bases left unmatched: 1. CDR3 DNA: TGTGCCAGCAGCTTAACTAGCGGGAGGTATGAGCAGTTCTTC. This sequence encodes CASSLTSGRYEQFF. The full variable domain, completed using reference TRBV13 and TRBJ2-1, is AAGVIQSPRHLIKEKRETATLKCYPIPRHDTVYWYQQGPGQDPQFLISFYEKMQSDKGSIPDRFSAQQFSDYHSELNMSSLELGDSALYFCASSLTSGRYEQFFGPGTRLTVL.

Relative to its sample, this clone is medium-sized. The V call is TRBV4-1, the J call TRBJ1-2; possible D gene TRBD1, 5 bases. Germline values: CDR1 MGHRA, CDR2 YSYEKL. Trimming took off 4 bases at V and 7 bases at J, with 10 bases between the two ends. The CDR3 runs to 12 residues. The DNA for the CDR3 is TGCGCCAGCAGCCCCTGGGGCGGTGGCTACACCTTC. Translation gives CASSPWGGGYTF.

This sequence joins TRBV14 and TRBJ1-3; D is perhaps TRBD1 (5 bases). This CDR3 is built from 15 residues. The V end was cut by 4 bases, the J end by 3 bases, with 13 bases between. CDR1 and CDR2 (germline): SGHDN, FVKESK. The CDR3 bases are TGTGCCAGCAGCCCCTGGAAGGGGAGTGGAAACACCATATATTTT. Protein product: CASSPWKGSGNTIYF.

V is TRBV7-6 and J is TRBJ1-2, with 9 nucleotides matching TRBD1. V was pared by 4 bases and J by 4 bases, with 7 bases of the junction left unmatched. The germline V gene encodes CDR1 SGHVS and CDR2 FNYEAQ. The CDR3 spans 15 residues. The DNA for the CDR3 is TGTGCCAGCAGCTCGCCGGGACAGGGATTCTATGGCTACACCTTC. Translation: CASSSPGQGFYGYTF. Looking up the rest from reference TRBV7-6 and TRBJ1-2 gives the full variable domain: GAGVSQSPRYKVTKRGQDVALRCDPISGHVSLYWYRQALGQGPEFLTYFNYEAQQDKSGLPNDRFSAERPEGSISTLTIQRTEQRDSAMYRCASSSPGQGFYGYTFGSGTRLTVV.

CDR3 amino acids: CASSLEGQGHYEQYF. DNA of the CDR3: TGTGCCAGCAGCTTAGAAGGACAGGGGCACTACGAGCAGTACTTC. The J gene is TRBJ2-7, the V gene TRBV11-3; 9 bases agree with TRBD1. The CDR3 is 15 residues long. V shed 0 bases, J shed 3 bases, and the junction held 3 bases outside the gene matches. From germline, CDR1 is SGHNT and CDR2 YENEEA.

The chain has TRBV5-4 and TRBJ2-5, with a weak D call TRBD1 (6 bases). Per germline, CDR1 SGHNT and CDR2 YYREEE (reference sequence). This CDR3 contains 14 residues. V lost 2 bases to trimming and J lost 2 bases, with 10 bases between them. For the CDR3, the DNA is TGTGCCAGCAGCTTCGGACAGATACAAGAGACCCAGTACTTC. Its translation: CASSFGQIQETQYF.

This clone is a singleton in its sample. The V and J genes are TRBV6-6 and TRBJ1-1; tentative D call: TRBD1 (5 bases). The V gene's germline CDR1 is MNHNY and CDR2 SVGAGI (reference sequence). Trimming removed 7 bases from V and 3 bases from J, with 12 bases in between. The CDR3 covers 13 residues. CDR3 bases: TGTGCCAGCATCCCTAGGGGCTACACTGAAGCTTTCTTT. Translation: CASIPRGYTEAFF.

This chain connects TRBV28 to TRBJ1-1; 7 positions match TRBD1. The CDR3 is 14 residues long. The V segment lost 10 bases and the J segment 0 bases; nucleotides outside the gene matches: 8. Per the germline V gene, CDR1 is MDHEN and CDR2 is SYDVKM. CDR3 amino acids: CATSRDRMNTEAFF. The CDR3, as DNA: TGTGCCACCTCCCGGGACAGAATGAACACTGAAGCTTTCTTT.

A few counts support this clone. The CDR3 here is CASSLAEGGNEKLFF. DNA for the CDR3: TGTGCCAGCAGCTTAGCGGAGGGAGGAAATGAAAAACTGTTTTTT. The chain links TRBV7-9 to TRBJ1-4; no clear D gene. V was clipped by 0 bases and J by 5 bases, with 10 bases between them. The CDR3 runs to 15 residues. CDR1 and CDR2 from the germline V gene are SEHNR and FQNEAQ (reference sequence). The full variable domain, in which reference TRBV7-9 and TRBJ1-4 provide the parts outside the CDR3, is DTGVSQNPRHKITKRGQNVTFRCDPISEHNRLYWYRQTLGQGPEFLTYFQNEAQLEKSRLLSDRFSAERPKGSFSTLEIQRTEQGDSAMYLCASSLAEGGNEKLFFGSGTQLSVL.

The chain links TRBV7-8 to TRBJ2-3, with TRBD2 matching 8 bases. CDR1 SGHVS and CDR2 FQNEAQ come from the germline V gene. The CDR3 covers 17 residues. After removal of 1 base from V and 2 bases from J, the junction contained 8 bases not matched to a gene. The CDR3 nucleotides are TGTGCCAGCAGCTTAGTTGGGCGGGGGGCATACACAGATACGCAGTATTTT. This sequence encodes CASSLVGRGAYTDTQYF.

There are a few counts of this clone. This rearrangement joins TRBV11-3 to TRBJ2-3; D not resolved. The germline V and J ends were trimmed by 5 bases and 3 bases, with 6 bases remaining between them. Germline-derived CDR1 and CDR2 are SGHNT and YENEEA. The CDR3 has 12 amino acids. The CDR3 coding sequence is TGTGCCAGCAGCCTCGGTACAGATACGCAGTATTTT. Amino acid sequence: CASSLGTDTQYF.

The table lists this clone with a few counts. V and J are TRBV5-6 and TRBJ2-2; 14 positions agree with TRBD2. The CDR3 extends over 18 amino acids. Trimming at V came to 4 bases and at J to 1 base, leaving 6 bases not matched to a gene. The germline CDR1 and CDR2 sequences are SGHDT and YYEEEE. CDR3 amino acids: CASSPGLAGVLNTGELFF. For the CDR3, the DNA is TGTGCCAGCAGCCCGGGACTAGCGGGGGTATTGAACACCGGGGAGCTGTTTTTT.